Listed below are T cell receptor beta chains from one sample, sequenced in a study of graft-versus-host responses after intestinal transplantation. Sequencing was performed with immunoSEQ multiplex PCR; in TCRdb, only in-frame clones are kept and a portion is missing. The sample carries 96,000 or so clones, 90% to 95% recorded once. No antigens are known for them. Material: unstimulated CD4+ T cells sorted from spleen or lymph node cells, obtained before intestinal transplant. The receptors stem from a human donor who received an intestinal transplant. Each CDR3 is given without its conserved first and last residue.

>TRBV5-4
ASSSPGGGPENTEAF
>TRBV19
ASRASFSGANVLT
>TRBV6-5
ASSGLAGGLEQF
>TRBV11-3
ASSLEGRVGDYGYT
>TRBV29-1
SVFLRLAGGDTQY
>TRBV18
ASSQLAPQETQY
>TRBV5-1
ASSFGGRENIQY
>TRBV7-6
ASSITAGGNTIY
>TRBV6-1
ASSEPSGSTDTQY
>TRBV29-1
SVERSAAFPYNEQF
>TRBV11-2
ASSLGLGGANSYEQY
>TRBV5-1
ASSLALSSGLIEQY
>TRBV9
ASSVGAANYGYT
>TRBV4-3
ASSQDSRQMINYGYT
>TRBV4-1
ASSSRVSLNEQF
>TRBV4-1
ASSQNTVNSGNTIY
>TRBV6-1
ASRDLGQDYGYT
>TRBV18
ASSPRDPAVTGELF
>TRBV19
ASRTTSGQETQY
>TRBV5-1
ASSSRTEDEKLF
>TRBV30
AWSVSAGYEQY
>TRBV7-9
ASSWTGDNSPLH
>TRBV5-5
ASSRPGLAGGRNEQF
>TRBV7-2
ASSFSGIQPQH
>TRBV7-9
ASSERTGISTDTQY
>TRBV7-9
ASSSSRWEQY
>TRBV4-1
ASSQDRGIAGTTYEQY
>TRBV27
ASSWGGVLTGELF
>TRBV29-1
SVEDRWAGESSYNEQF
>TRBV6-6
ASRPTSGITYEQY
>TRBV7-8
ASSLAQGQYGYT
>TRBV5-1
ASSEGHDIGNTIY
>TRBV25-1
ASSEMAGNQPQH
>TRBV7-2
ASSLNQENEQF
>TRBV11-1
ASSLTTGGAHNEQF
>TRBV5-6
ASSPRRERGGYT
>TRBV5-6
ASSLRVAWGALNTEAF
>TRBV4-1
ASSLEGRSEQY
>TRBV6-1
ASSGTSGRSYEQY
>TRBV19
ASSIRGNTEAF
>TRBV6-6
ASSYMREWVEQY
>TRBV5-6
ASSLRTSGGDTQY
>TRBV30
ACSGGNSYEQY
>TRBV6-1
ASSESGGRDTQY
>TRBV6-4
ASSDRGNTEAF
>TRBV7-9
ASSATGEKLF
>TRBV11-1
ASSLAGTGDYNEQF